This TCR beta chain was identified in a study of blood T cell repertoires in COVID-19. Authors' analysis steps: From reference gene primer amplification, estimates of nucleated cell counts were derived. The protocol was immunoSEQ multiplex PCR, while the TCRdb copy is restricted to in-frame clones and leaves out a portion. That table supplies the V and J calls and clone size; D and trimming were determined from the DNA. The sample holds about 16,000 clones, roughly nine tenths seen once. CDR1 and CDR2 (germline): SNHLY, FYNNEI. The CDR3 is 14 amino acids. V dropped 6 bases and J dropped 2 bases, with 14 bases sitting between them.

The sequence was obtained from a man aged 60 to 75 with acute or convalescent COVID-19. V usage is TRBV2 and J usage is TRBJ2-7; D is perhaps TRBD1 (6 bases). The sequenced sample consisted of peripheral blood. For the CDR3, the DNA is TGTGCCAGCAGGGAGGAGGCAGGGGCCTACGAGCAGTACTTC. Residues: CASREEAGAYEQYF.